This is a list of T cell receptor beta chains from one sample in a study of CD8+ T cells in alopecia areata. Assay used: immunoSEQ multiplex PCR; TCRdb lists only in-frame clones, some missing. The repertoire includes about 69,000 clones, 60% of them detected once, and roughly 18% sits in the top ten. The sequencing here drew on CD8+ T cells sorted from blood, taken at week 0. These receptors were taken from a human donor with alopecia areata. CDR3s include the opening cysteine and the closing phenylalanine or tryptophan. D genes are given only for firm matches. Some rows mark clone size as missing; the rest say once, few, many or name a class of expanded clone.

CDR3: CASSLPEDGELFF
DNA: TGCGCCAGCAGCCTGCCGGAGGACGGGGAGCTGTTTTTT
V: TRBV4-1
D: -
size: -
J: TRBJ2-2

CDR3: CASSLQGGYNEQFF
DNA: TGTGCCAGTAGTTTGCAGGGGGGCTACAATGAGCAGTTCTTC
V: TRBV19
D: -
size: -
J: TRBJ2-1

CDR3: CGAGGSRTF
DNA: TGCGGGGCAGGGGGAAGTAGGACCTTC
V: TRBV29-1
D: TRBD1
size: once
J: TRBJ1-2

CDR3: CASSQERTGAILYEQYF
DNA: TGCGCCAGCAGCCAAGAGAGGACAGGGGCAATTCTCTACGAGCAGTACTTC
V: TRBV4-3
D: TRBD1
size: -
J: TRBJ2-7

CDR3: CASSLSGRPYEQYF
DNA: TGTGCCAGCAGTTTATCGGGCAGACCCTACGAGCAGTACTTC
V: TRBV2
D: -
size: few
J: TRBJ2-7

CDR3: CASSPTRQGSSPLHF
DNA: TGTGCCAGCAGCCCCACACGACAGGGGAGTTCACCCCTCCACTTT
V: TRBV7-9
D: TRBD1
size: -
J: TRBJ1-6

CDR3: CASSTLGGWETQYF
DNA: TGTGCCAGCAGTACCCTCGGGGGCTGGGAGACCCAGTACTTC
V: TRBV27
D: -
size: few
J: TRBJ2-5

CDR3: CASRTGDEQYF
DNA: TGTGCCAGCCGGACAGGCGACGAGCAGTACTTC
V: TRBV27
D: TRBD1
size: -
J: TRBJ2-7

CDR3: CSVEDAGRFTDTQYF
DNA: TGCAGCGTTGAAGATGCCGGCCGATTCACAGATACGCAGTATTTT
V: TRBV29-1
D: -
size: few
J: TRBJ2-3

CDR3: CASSTYGQGDYGYTF
DNA: TGTGCCAGCAGTACCTACGGACAGGGTGACTATGGCTACACCTTC
V: TRBV6-5
D: TRBD1
size: -
J: TRBJ1-2

CDR3: CATSREGGLDEQYF
DNA: TGTGCCACCAGCAGAGAGGGAGGCCTCGACGAGCAGTACTTC
V: TRBV15
D: -
size: -
J: TRBJ2-7

CDR3: CSVGGRLAGGTYNEQFF
DNA: TGCAGCGTTGGCGGGAGACTAGCGGGAGGAACCTACAATGAGCAGTTCTTC
V: TRBV29-1
D: TRBD2
size: -
J: TRBJ2-1

CDR3: CASSHDRGGQPQHF
DNA: TGCGCCAGCAGCCATGACAGGGGAGGGCAGCCCCAGCATTTT
V: TRBV4-1
D: TRBD1
size: -
J: TRBJ1-5

CDR3: CASSLRGSDTEAFF
DNA: TGCGCCAGCAGCTTAAGGGGATCGGACACTGAAGCTTTCTTT
V: TRBV5-1
D: -
size: -
J: TRBJ1-1

CDR3: CASSVWDSEAFF
DNA: TGTGCCAGCAGTGTATGGGACTCTGAAGCTTTCTTT
V: TRBV25-1
D: -
size: -
J: TRBJ1-1

CDR3: CSVLPPTSPDTQYF
DNA: TGCAGCGTTCTCCCCCCGACTAGCCCAGATACGCAGTATTTT
V: TRBV29-1
D: TRBD2
size: -
J: TRBJ2-3

CDR3: CASSYQQSANYGYTF
DNA: TGTGCCAGCAGCTACCAACAGTCAGCTAACTATGGCTACACCTTC
V: TRBV5-4
D: -
size: -
J: TRBJ1-2

CDR3: CASSFLAGPGAEQYF
DNA: TGTGCCAGCAGTTTTCTGGCAGGGCCGGGTGCTGAGCAGTACTTC
V: TRBV6-5
D: -
size: -
J: TRBJ2-7

CDR3: CAISEGFGGNQPQHF
DNA: TGTGCCATCAGTGAAGGTTTCGGGGGCAATCAGCCCCAGCATTTT
V: TRBV10-3
D: -
size: -
J: TRBJ1-5

CDR3: CASSPDDINQPQHF
DNA: TGTGCCAGCAGTCCAGATGACATAAATCAGCCCCAGCATTTT
V: TRBV28
D: -
size: -
J: TRBJ1-5

CDR3: CASSLAPGDTGELFF
DNA: TGCGCCAGCAGCTTGGCCCCAGGGGACACCGGGGAGCTGTTTTTT
V: TRBV5-1
D: -
size: once
J: TRBJ2-2

CDR3: CAIEGKYF
DNA: TGTGCCATCGAAGGGAAGTACTTC
V: TRBV10-3
D: -
size: -
J: TRBJ2-5

CDR3: CASSPIAGGPGETQYF
DNA: TGTGCCAGCAGCCCAATAGCGGGAGGGCCCGGAGAGACCCAGTACTTC
V: TRBV14
D: TRBD2
size: -
J: TRBJ2-5

CDR3: CASSARTGGANNEQFF
DNA: TGTGCCAGCAGCGCGAGGACAGGGGGCGCCAACAATGAGCAGTTCTTC
V: TRBV9
D: TRBD1
size: many
J: TRBJ2-1

CDR3: CASSSKFDTGFYEQYF
DNA: TGCGCCAGCAGCTCGAAATTTGACACAGGGTTTTACGAGCAGTACTTC
V: TRBV5-1
D: -
size: -
J: TRBJ2-7

CDR3: CASSLAEAGGGKTQYF
DNA: TGTGCCAGCAGCTTAGCGGAAGCAGGGGGCGGGAAGACCCAGTACTTC
V: TRBV7-9
D: TRBD1
size: few
J: TRBJ2-5

CDR3: CASSQDKVAQRAKNIQYF
DNA: TGCGCCAGCAGCCAAGATAAAGTTGCACAGAGAGCCAAAAACATTCAGTACTTC
V: TRBV4-1
D: -
size: -
J: TRBJ2-4

CDR3: CASSLFSKDEAFF
DNA: TGTGCCAGCAGCTTATTTTCCAAGGACGAAGCTTTCTTT
V: TRBV5-6
D: -
size: -
J: TRBJ1-1

CDR3: CASSYVGQGFDEQYF
DNA: TGTGCCAGCAGTTACGTAGGACAGGGGTTCGACGAGCAGTACTTC
V: TRBV6-4
D: TRBD1
size: -
J: TRBJ2-7

CDR3: CASSEEADSNQPQHF
DNA: TGTGCCAGCAGTGAAGAGGCAGATAGCAATCAGCCCCAGCATTTT
V: TRBV2
D: -
size: once
J: TRBJ1-5

CDR3: CSVGIFPGTRNEQFF
DNA: TGCAGCGTTGGAATTTTCCCCGGGACTAGAAATGAGCAGTTCTTC
V: TRBV29-1
D: TRBD2
size: -
J: TRBJ2-1